The subject of this entry is one T cell receptor (beta chain). The data were produced by immunoSEQ multiplex PCR, yet TCRdb's version contains in-frame clones alone and is incomplete. The data show about 83,000 clones, about 92% seen once. The CDR3 consists of 17 residues. After removal of 3 bases from V and 3 bases from J, the junction contained 10 bases not matched to a gene. Germline V lookup: CDR1 SGHVS, CDR2 FNYEAQ. These data belong to a study of blood T cell repertoires in COVID-19. About the research overall: Acute-phase and convalescent COVID-19 samples originated in the United States, Italy and Spain. Nucleic acid was either cDNA or gDNA, and it came from T cells, B-cell-depleted T cells, or PBMCs.

Input material: peripheral blood. This chain joins TRBV7-6 and TRBJ1-4; TRBD1 matches 7 bases. The clonotype was recovered from a woman aged 80 or over with active or convalescent COVID-19. In DNA form, the CDR3 reads TGTGCCAGCAGCTTGGGTGGGGGAACAGGGGCTAATGAAAAACTGTTTTTT. Amino acids: CASSLGGGTGANEKLFF.